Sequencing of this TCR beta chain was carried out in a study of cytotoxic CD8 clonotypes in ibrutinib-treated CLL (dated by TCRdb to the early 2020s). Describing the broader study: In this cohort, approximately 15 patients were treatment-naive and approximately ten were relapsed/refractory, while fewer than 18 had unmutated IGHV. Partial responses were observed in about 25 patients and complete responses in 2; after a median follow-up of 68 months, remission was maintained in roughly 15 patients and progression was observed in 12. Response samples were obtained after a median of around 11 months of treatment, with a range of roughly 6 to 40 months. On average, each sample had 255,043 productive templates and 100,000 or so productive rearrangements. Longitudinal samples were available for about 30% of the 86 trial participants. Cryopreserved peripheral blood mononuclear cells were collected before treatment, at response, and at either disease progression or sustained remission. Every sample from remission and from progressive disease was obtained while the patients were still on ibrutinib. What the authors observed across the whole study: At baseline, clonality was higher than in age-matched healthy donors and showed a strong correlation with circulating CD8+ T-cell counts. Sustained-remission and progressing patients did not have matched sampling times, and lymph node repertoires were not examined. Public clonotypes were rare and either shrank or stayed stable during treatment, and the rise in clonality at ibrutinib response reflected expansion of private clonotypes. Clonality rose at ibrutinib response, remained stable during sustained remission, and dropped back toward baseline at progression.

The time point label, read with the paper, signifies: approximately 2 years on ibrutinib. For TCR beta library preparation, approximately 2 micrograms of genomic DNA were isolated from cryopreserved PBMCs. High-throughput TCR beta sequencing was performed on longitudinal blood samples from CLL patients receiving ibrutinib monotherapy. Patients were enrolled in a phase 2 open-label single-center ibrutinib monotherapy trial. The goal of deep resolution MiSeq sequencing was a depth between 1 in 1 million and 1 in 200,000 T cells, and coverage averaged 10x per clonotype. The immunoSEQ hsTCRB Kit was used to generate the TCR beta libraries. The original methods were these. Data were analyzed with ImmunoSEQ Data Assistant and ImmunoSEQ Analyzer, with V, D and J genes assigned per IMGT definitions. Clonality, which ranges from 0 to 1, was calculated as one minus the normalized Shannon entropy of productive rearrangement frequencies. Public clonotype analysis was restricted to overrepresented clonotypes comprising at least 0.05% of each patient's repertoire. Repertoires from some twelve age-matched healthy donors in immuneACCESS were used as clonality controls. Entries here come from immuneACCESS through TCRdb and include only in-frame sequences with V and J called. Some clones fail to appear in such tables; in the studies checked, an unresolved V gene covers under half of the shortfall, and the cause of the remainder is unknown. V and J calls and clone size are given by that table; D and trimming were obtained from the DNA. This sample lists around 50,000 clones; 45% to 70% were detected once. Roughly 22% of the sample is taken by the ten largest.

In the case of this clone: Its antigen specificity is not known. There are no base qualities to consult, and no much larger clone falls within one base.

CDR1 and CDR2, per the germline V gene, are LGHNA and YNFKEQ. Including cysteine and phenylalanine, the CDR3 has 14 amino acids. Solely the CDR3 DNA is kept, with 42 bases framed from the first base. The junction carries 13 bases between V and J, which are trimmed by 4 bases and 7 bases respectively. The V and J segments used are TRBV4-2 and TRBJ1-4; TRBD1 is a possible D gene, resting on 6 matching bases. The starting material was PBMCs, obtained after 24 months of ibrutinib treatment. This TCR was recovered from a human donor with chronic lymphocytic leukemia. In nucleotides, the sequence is TGTGCCAGCAGCCTATTGAGGGGGGGTGAAAAACTGTTTTTT. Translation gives CASSLLRGGEKLFF.